The rows below give T cell receptor beta chains drawn from one sample of a study of OX40 agonist ivuxolimab in advanced cancers. Sequenced by immunoSEQ multiplex PCR; TCRdb stores in-frame clones only, minus some. The table records 30,000 or so clones, 80% of them present only once. Specimen: CD4+ or CD8+ T cells sorted from blood, collected in a trial of the OX40 agonist ivuxolimab. The receptors here all came from an adult with an advanced solid tumor such as melanoma, head and neck, liver or kidney cancer. CDR3s include the opening cysteine and the closing phenylalanine or tryptophan. A D gene is named only where the DNA matches it firmly. Clone sizes are given selectively: once, few, many, or a class where the clone is expanded.

d_gene	j_gene	v_gene	abundance	CDR3aa	CDR3nt
.	TRBJ2-7	TRBV27	.	CASSLGGTEQYF	TGTGCCAGCAGCTTAGGGGGGACCGAGCAGTACTTC
.	TRBJ2-1	TRBV6-5	.	CASRGAYNEQFF	TGTGCCAGCAGGGGGGCGTACAATGAGCAGTTCTTC
.	TRBJ2-1	TRBV9	.	CASEGEAQPHEQFF	TGTGCCAGCGAAGGGGAGGCCCAGCCTCATGAGCAGTTCTTC
.	TRBJ1-1	TRBV14	few	CASSPWNTEAFF	TGTGCCAGCAGCCCTTGGAACACTGAAGCTTTCTTT
.	TRBJ1-1	TRBV19	.	CASSIGLSDGKAFF	TGTGCCAGTAGTATCGGACTATCCGATGGGAAAGCTTTCTTT
TRBD2	TRBJ2-7	TRBV29-1	.	CSAGTSLSSYEQYF	TGCAGCGCCGGGACTAGCCTGAGCTCCTACGAGCAGTACTTC
TRBD2	TRBJ2-1	TRBV7-9	few	CASTGGPIPFF	TGTGCCAGCACGGGGGGTCCAATCCCGTTCTTC
.	TRBJ1-5	TRBV5-5	.	CASSLRHNSNQPQHF	TGTGCCAGCAGCTTGAGACATAACAGCAATCAGCCCCAGCATTTT
TRBD1	TRBJ2-7	TRBV10-3	medium-sized	CATTSGTGAYEQYF	TGTGCCACGACTTCCGGGACAGGGGCCTACGAGCAGTACTTC
.	TRBJ1-4	TRBV7-3	once	CASSLAPRGGLEKLFF	TGTGCCAGCAGCTTAGCCCCCAGGGGAGGGCTAGAAAAACTGTTTTTT
.	TRBJ2-5	TRBV4-3	.	CASSQDLGSQETQYF	TGCGCCAGCAGCCAAGATCTAGGGTCGCAAGAGACCCAGTACTTC
.	TRBJ1-4	TRBV19	.	CASSIQDDKLFF	TGTGCCAGTAGTATACAGGACGACAAACTGTTTTTT
.	TRBJ1-5	TRBV4-3	few	CASSPLGRGSNQPQHF	TGCGCCAGCAGCCCATTGGGACGAGGTAGCAATCAGCCCCAGCATTTT
.	TRBJ1-1	TRBV5-4	.	CASSWDTRPNTEAFF	TGTGCCAGCAGCTGGGATACAAGACCGAACACTGAAGCTTTCTTT
.	TRBJ2-5	TRBV25-1	once	CASSELRQAYF	TGTGCCAGCAGTGAATTAAGGCAGGCATACTTC
TRBD2	TRBJ2-3	TRBV13	once	CASSSRLPGLAVTDTQYF	TGTGCCAGCAGCTCTCGACTACCGGGACTAGCGGTGACAGATACGCAGTATTTT
.	TRBJ2-7	TRBV7-3	.	CASSSQGGPSYEQYF	TGTGCCAGCAGCTCCCAGGGGGGGCCTAGCTACGAGCAGTACTTC
.	TRBJ2-7	TRBV4-3	.	CASSQDRGWGRHEQYF	TGCGCCAGCAGCCAAGACAGGGGCTGGGGTCGCCACGAGCAGTACTTC
.	TRBJ1-1	TRBV6-5	.	CASSYSAGNTEAFF	TGTGCCAGCAGTTACTCAGCGGGCAACACTGAAGCTTTCTTT
.	TRBJ2-7	TRBV6-5	.	CASSIPGRYYEQYF	TGTGCCAGCAGTATTCCGGGACGGTACTACGAGCAGTACTTC
.	TRBJ1-4	TRBV9	.	CASSRWDNEKLFF	TGTGCCAGCAGCAGGTGGGATAATGAAAAACTGTTTTTT
TRBD1	TRBJ1-4	TRBV6-6	medium-sized	CASRDDRVANEKLFF	TGTGCCAGCAGGGACGACAGGGTTGCTAATGAAAAACTGTTTTTT
TRBD2	TRBJ2-1	TRBV19	.	CASSLTSGDYNEQFF	TGTGCCAGTAGCCTTACTAGCGGGGACTACAATGAGCAGTTCTTC
.	TRBJ1-4	TRBV9	medium-sized	CASSVGRGIPNEKLFF	TGTGCCAGCAGCGTAGGGCGAGGGATACCCAATGAAAAACTGTTTTTT
TRBD1	TRBJ2-1	TRBV5-5	medium-sized	CASSVGQGNEQFF	TGTGCCAGCAGCGTGGGACAGGGGAATGAGCAGTTCTTC
TRBD1	TRBJ1-3	TRBV9	.	CASSVARGGDNTIYF	TGTGCCAGCAGCGTAGCCAGGGGGGGTGATAACACCATATATTTT
.	TRBJ2-5	TRBV5-4	.	CASSRSGGQESQYF	TGTGCCAGCAGTCGCTCGGGGGGCCAAGAGTCCCAGTACTTC
.	TRBJ2-3	TRBV30	.	CAWKATVTTTDTQYF	TGTGCCTGGAAAGCGACAGTTACTACCACAGATACGCAGTATTTT
TRBD2	TRBJ2-5	TRBV7-2	.	CASSQDGEGIQETQYF	TGCGCCAGCAGCCAAGATGGGGAGGGAATTCAAGAGACCCAGTACTTC
.	TRBJ1-4	TRBV4-1	.	CASSQVPGATNEKLFF	TGCGCCAGCAGCCAGGTTCCAGGCGCAACTAATGAAAAACTGTTTTTT
.	TRBJ2-3	TRBV5-5	.	CASSLEGLGTDTQYF	TGTGCCAGCAGCTTGGAAGGGTTGGGCACAGATACGCAGTATTTT
.	TRBJ2-7	TRBV19	.	CASRGEGTSGAFYEQYF	TGTGCCAGTAGGGGAGAGGGGACCTCGGGGGCCTTCTACGAGCAGTACTTC
.	TRBJ2-7	TRBV27	.	CASSFRGAAYEQYF	TGTGCCAGCAGTTTTCGCGGGGCCGCTTACGAGCAGTACTTC
.	TRBJ2-2	TRBV7-9	.	CASTPWGGENTGELFF	TGTGCCAGCACCCCCTGGGGGGGCGAGAACACCGGGGAGCTGTTTTTT
TRBD2	TRBJ2-2	TRBV9	.	CASSVKAGGLNTGELFF	TGTGCCAGCAGCGTAAAAGCGGGGGGCCTGAACACCGGGGAGCTGTTTTTT
.	TRBJ1-1	TRBV7-3	.	CASSPGPGAFF	TGTGCCAGCAGCCCAGGACCGGGGGCTTTCTTT
.	TRBJ2-7	TRBV11-2	.	CASSLDAGPGEQYF	TGTGCCAGCAGCTTAGACGCGGGGCCAGGCGAGCAGTACTTC
.	TRBJ1-3	TRBV4-2	.	CASSYTPDSGNTIYF	TGTGCCAGCAGCTATACACCAGACTCTGGAAACACCATATATTTT
.	TRBJ2-1	TRBV20-1	.	CSARLDGFF	TGCAGTGCTAGACTCGATGGGTTCTTC
TRBD1	TRBJ2-5	TRBV7-9	.	CASSPRDRTQETQYF	TGTGCCAGCAGCCCCCGGGACAGAACTCAAGAGACCCAGTACTTC
TRBD2	TRBJ2-3	TRBV9	.	CASSPTSGGLDTQYF	TGCGCCAGCAGCCCGACTAGCGGGGGGTTGGATACGCAGTATTTT
.	TRBJ1-4	TRBV5-4	.	CASSLGVPNEKLFF	TGTGCCAGCAGCTTGGGAGTGCCTAATGAAAAACTGTTTTTT
.	TRBJ2-5	TRBV7-3	.	CASSLTLVETQYF	TGTGCCAGCAGCTTAACTTTGGTTGAGACCCAGTACTTC
TRBD1	TRBJ1-5	TRBV27	.	CASSLIGQGFNQPQHF	TGTGCCAGCAGTTTAATAGGACAGGGCTTCAATCAGCCCCAGCATTTT
.	TRBJ2-3	TRBV6-5	.	CASTSDGTQYF	TGTGCCAGCACCTCTGACGGTACGCAGTATTTT
.	TRBJ2-7	TRBV6-5	.	CASSNGIREQYF	TGTGCCAGCAGCAACGGGATTCGGGAGCAGTACTTC
.	TRBJ2-3	TRBV5-1	.	CASSFWAGEDTQYF	TGCGCCAGCAGCTTTTGGGCAGGGGAAGATACGCAGTATTTT
TRBD1	TRBJ1-1	TRBV30	.	CAWSVRAGGREAFF	TGTGCCTGGAGTGTACGGGCAGGGGGGAGGGAAGCTTTCTTT
TRBD2	TRBJ2-1	TRBV6-1	.	CASLAGDYNEQFF	TGTGCCAGTCTAGCGGGGGACTACAATGAGCAGTTCTTC
.	TRBJ2-5	TRBV27	.	CASSPGPEETQYF	TGTGCCAGCAGTCCGGGACCGGAAGAGACCCAGTACTTC
TRBD1	TRBJ2-7	TRBV7-8	.	CASSLQTGYYEQYF	TGTGCCAGCAGCTTACAGACAGGGTACTACGAGCAGTACTTC
.	TRBJ1-1	TRBV2	once	CASSDKNTEAFF	TGTGCCAGCAGTGACAAGAACACTGAAGCTTTCTTT
TRBD2	TRBJ2-7	TRBV6-5	.	CASSYGLAATYEQYF	TGTGCCAGCAGTTACGGTCTAGCGGCGACCTACGAGCAGTACTTC
.	TRBJ2-3	TRBV2	.	CAIPEREDGTDTQYF	TGTGCCATTCCGGAACGAGAAGACGGCACAGATACGCAGTATTTT
.	TRBJ1-6	TRBV9	.	CASSGMRNSPLHF	TGTGCCAGCAGCGGAATGAGGAATTCACCCCTCCACTTT